This section outlines one TCR beta chain sequence together with its context. The data derive from a study of T cells in Graves' hyperthyroidism and ophthalmopathy. At the level of the study: Peripheral blood was acquired at first diagnosis, ahead of any therapy whatsoever.

The TCR beta CDR3 regions underwent amplification using RNA transcripts as the source. A set of HTBI primers served as the primers for a first-round RT-PCR of the TCR CDR3. TCRdb independently ran MiXCR on the multiplex PCR reads; one entry per CDR3 protein. The data hold about 840,000 distinct CDR3 sequences, with 38% observed a single time. The germline gives CDR1 SGHTA, CDR2 FQGNSA. The CDR3 extends over 16 amino acids. V gave up 5 bases and J gave up 6 bases, with 19 bases separating them. The hyperthyroidism was newly diagnosed and had lasted under 2 months; the patients were aged 18 to 65. The study left out patients who had uncontrolled infection, other autoimmune disease, pregnancy or lactation. Diagnoses were established using clinical symptoms, serum thyroxine and TRAb, thyroid ultrasound and orbital computed tomography.

This TCR came from a man aged 18 to 30 with Graves' hyperthyroidism. The sequencing input was blood. The rearrangement joins TRBV7-2 to TRBJ1-4; D unclear. The CDR3 spells CASSVESWGLDEKLFF. CDR3 bases: TGTGCCAGCAGCGTAGAGAGCTGGGGATTGGATGAAAAACTGTTTTTT.